The T cell receptor beta chain under discussion was sequenced for a study of regulatory T cells in long-lasting Graves disease listed by TCRdb under 2021. Concerning the study at large: Antithyroid drugs had been taken for less than 3 months by newly diagnosed Graves' disease patients. Peripheral blood TCR sequencing and RNA sequencing compared persistent Graves' disease patients with newly diagnosed Graves' disease patients. The study was conducted in China and was registered as a clinical trial. A total of approximately 35 samples were covered by TCR sequencing, comprising 13 persistent and 20 or so newly diagnosed Graves' disease patients.

Findings and caveats that apply to the study as a whole: Sequencing and analysis were restricted to the TCR beta chain. The authors acknowledged the small sample size as a limitation that may reduce accuracy. Only peripheral blood was studied, because thyroid tissue, the primary lesion, was inaccessible. Preferential use of TRBV28, TRBJ1-2 and TRBJ2-5 was observed in persistent disease, whereas TRBV20-1 and TRBJ2-1 were favored in newly diagnosed disease. Persistent patients shared more public clonotypes among themselves (fewer than 3,000) than newly diagnosed patients did (roughly 920). Compared with newly diagnosed patients, persistent Graves' disease patients had lower TCR Shannon entropy and fewer highly expanded clones, which suggests clonal expansion.

The library was generated by multiplex PCR. TCRdb shows the sequencer as Illumina HiSeq 4000. iRepertoire HTBI primers and Arm-PCR amplification of CDR3 regions were used to construct TCR beta libraries. Before sequencing, the PCR products went through gel purification. The original pipeline was this. A total of 62 TRBV and 14 TRBJ segments were identified across samples and were used for gene usage analysis of CDR3 amino acid clonotypes. COPE and FqMerger were used to merge the filtered high-quality paired reads into contigs. BLAST was used to align contigs to the IMGT TRBV, TRBD and TRBJ reference genes, and CDR3 was defined following IMGT. Any clonotype with a frequency above 0.1% was counted as a highly expanded clone. Repertoire diversity was measured by Shannon entropy, and V-J evenness by the Gini coefficient. Clonotypes shared by more than one individual were considered public. TCRdb redid the processing of the public reads, applying fastp at Q25 and MiXCR, and retained in-frame beta chains. One record per CDR3 amino acid sequence lists the most common genes and DNA. These V and J calls originate from TCRdb's pipeline instead of the authors' own analysis. This sample comprises 200,000 to 250,000 distinct CDR3 sequences, approximately 16% of them detected only once. The leading ten clones occupy roughly a fifth of the sample.

Reading from cysteine to phenylalanine, the CDR3 counts 12 amino acids. Kept here is only the CDR3 DNA, which spans 36 bases and is read in frame from base 1. From a lookup of the germline V gene, CDR1 and CDR2 are MNHEY and SVGAGI. Trimming takes 4 bases from V and 3 bases from J, and the germline ends sit 6 bases apart. Many counts were recorded for this clonotype. The specificity of this receptor is unknown. No qualities accompany the bases; no much larger clone lies one base away. The sample's time point, from its label and the paper: newly diagnosed GD, antithyroid drugs for less than 3 months. RNA was extracted from PBMCs in TRIzol for both TCR sequencing and RNA sequencing. Graves' disease was diagnosed according to American Thyroid Association guidelines. Recruitment of patients was carried out at an endocrinology department in Xi'an, China. Each patient gave 8.5 to 9.5 milliliters of peripheral blood, collected in an EDTA anticoagulant tube. Ficoll Paque Plus density gradient separation was used to isolate PBMCs, and no further T cell sorting was done. An Agilent 2100 Bioanalyzer and agarose gel were used to assess RNA quality, and a NanoDrop 2000 was used to measure RNA concentration.

The material sequenced was peripheral blood mononuclear cells (PBMCs), taken at new diagnosis, from a patient treated with antithyroid drugs. This sequence originates from a female donor with Graves disease. The chain joins TRBV6-5 to TRBJ1-1, with the D segment identity uncertain. Here is the DNA: TGTGCCAGCAGTTCTTGGGACACTGAAGCTTTCTTT. Translated, it gives CASSSWDTEAFF.